This T cell receptor beta chain was documented in a study of CD8 T cells in Susac syndrome. General observations from the study: It was acknowledged in the study that the number of individuals who were included in its TCR sequencing and HLA analysis was relatively small.

cDNA came from 0.5 to 1 ug RNA primed by random hexamers. Amplification of the TCR beta CDR3 was carried out by immunoSEQ multiplex PCR, which spanned a total of 54 Vbeta and 13 Jbeta segments. TCRdb re-analysed the immunoSEQ multiplex PCR reads in MiXCR, keeping a single row per CDR3 protein. Of 78,000 or so distinct CDR3 sequences detected, about 95% appear once; the ten largest clones hold just under 0.4%. Points on this clonotype: The antigen is not known.

CDR1 is SGHVS, CDR2 FNYEAQ, per germline. The V and J ends lost 4 bases and 2 bases, in that order; junction bases with no gene match: 4. CDR3 length equals 14 residues. High-throughput TCR beta sequencing covered peripheral CD8+ and CD4+ T cells. TEMRA cells underwent FACS enrichment and CD8+ and CD4+ T cells underwent negative isolation. Sequencing was performed on CD8+ T cells from PBMCs. The gene calls are TRBV7-6 and TRBJ2-7; TRBD2 matches 8 bases. The receptor was derived from a human donor with multiple sclerosis. DNA of the CDR3: TGTGCCAGCAGCTCTAGCGGGTCCCCCTACGAGCAGTACTTC. The encoded protein is CASSSSGSPYEQYF.